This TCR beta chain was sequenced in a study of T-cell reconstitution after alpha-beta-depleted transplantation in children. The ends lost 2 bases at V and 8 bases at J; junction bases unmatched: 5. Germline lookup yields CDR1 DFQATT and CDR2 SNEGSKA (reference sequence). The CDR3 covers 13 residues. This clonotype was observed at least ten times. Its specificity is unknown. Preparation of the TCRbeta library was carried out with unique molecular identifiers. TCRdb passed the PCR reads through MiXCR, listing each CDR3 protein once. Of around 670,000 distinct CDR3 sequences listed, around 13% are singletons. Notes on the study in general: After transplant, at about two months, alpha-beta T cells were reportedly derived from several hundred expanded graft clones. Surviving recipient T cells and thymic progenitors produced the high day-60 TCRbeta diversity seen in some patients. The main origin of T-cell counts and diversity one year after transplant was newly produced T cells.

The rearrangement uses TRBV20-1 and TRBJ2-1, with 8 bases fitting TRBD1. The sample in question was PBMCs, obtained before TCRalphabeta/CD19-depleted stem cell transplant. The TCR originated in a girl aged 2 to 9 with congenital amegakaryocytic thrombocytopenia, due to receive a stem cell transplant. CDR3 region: CSARTGGGDEQFF. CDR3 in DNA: TGCAGTGCTAGAACAGGGGGAGGTGATGAGCAGTTCTTC.